These 20 T cell receptor beta chains were all obtained from the same sample, sequenced in a study of blood T cell repertoires in COVID-19. Method: immunoSEQ multiplex PCR; TCRdb's copy keeps in-frame clones and lacks some. Of 300,000 to 450,000 clones listed, around 87% are singletons. The sample was PBMCs or T cells enriched from blood (not recorded which). The receptors stem from a man between 35 and 55 years old in a cohort exposed to, infected with or recovered from COVID-19 (not recorded which).

The chain employs TRBV7-9 and TRBJ2-3; 11 bases are shared with TRBD2. J lost 1 base, V lost 7 bases, and 4 bases had no gene match. From germline, CDR1 is SEHNR and CDR2 FQNEAQ (reference sequence). CDR3 size: 15 residues. CDR3 DNA sequence: TGTGCCAGCACCGAGACTAGCGGGGGCACAGATACGCAGTATTTT. Its protein is CASTETSGGTDTQYF.

This clone was seen many times. The chain is built from TRBV28 and TRBJ1-1; a weak D match, TRBD1 (5 bases). With 6 bases removed from V and 7 bases from J, the gap between germline ends came to 18 bases. The CDR3 is made up of 14 amino acids. The germline V gene has CDR1 MDHEN and CDR2 SYDVKM. As DNA, the CDR3 is TGTGCCAGCAGGGCAGGGTCCCGGGTGAATGAAGCTTTCTTT. Protein: CASRAGSRVNEAFF.

V gene TRBV3-1 (or the pseudogene TRBV3-2) combines with J gene TRBJ2-5, with D possibly TRBD2 on 6 matching bases. The CDR3 extends over 15 amino acids. CDR1 LGHDT and CDR2 YNNKEL come from the germline V gene (reference sequence). V was shortened by 0 bases and J by 13 bases, with 21 bases between the two germline ends. The CDR3 DNA sequence: TGTGCCAGCAGCCAAGACGGGGGACCTACTAGCACGGGGTACTTC. Residues: CASSQDGGPTSTGYF.

The CDR3 DNA is TGTGCCAGCAGACTTGGGTCGGCAGGGCGCACTGAAGCTTTCTTT. It yields the protein CASRLGSAGRTEAFF. The chain recombines TRBV5-8 with TRBJ1-1; TRBD1 might be the D (5 bases). CDR1 SGHTS and CDR2 YDEGEE come from the germline V gene. The V end was cut by 5 bases, the J end by 4 bases, with 18 bases between. The CDR3 has 15 amino acids.

V gene TRBV27 combines with J gene TRBJ2-7, with D possibly being TRBD2 (6 bases). Germline CDR1 MNHEY, CDR2 SMNVEV (reference sequence). Between the trimmed V and J ends, which lost 3 bases and 3 bases, there was a span of 12 bases. The CDR3 loop spans 14 amino acids. CDR3 amino acids: CASSFGGNRYEQYF. The CDR3 region has the DNA TGTGCCAGCAGTTTCGGCGGGAATCGCTACGAGCAGTACTTC.

This clone was counted between two and nine times. The chain recombines TRBV10-3 with TRBJ2-7; 9 nucleotides match TRBD2. The junction had 9 bases not matched to a gene; V was cut back by 10 bases and J by 5 bases. Germline lookup yields CDR1 ENHRY and CDR2 SYGVKD. The CDR3 covers 13 residues. The CDR3 DNA sequence: TGTGCCAACCGACAGGGCGGGGGGGACGAGCAGTACTTC. This translates into CANRQGGGDEQYF.

This chain uses TRBV14 with TRBJ2-1; 10 nucleotides line up with TRBD2. V gave up 1 base and J gave up 10 bases; unmatched junction bases: 10. The CDR3 covers 16 residues. Germline V gives CDR1 SGHDN, CDR2 FVKESK. The CDR3 region has the DNA TGTGCCAGCAGCCAAGGTAGCGGGAGGAGGCAGGGCGAGCAGTTCTTC. Encoded protein: CASSQGSGRRQGEQFF.

The rearrangement uses TRBV10-3 and TRBJ1-6; 7 positions match TRBD1. The CDR3 spans 14 residues. V gave up 4 bases and J gave up 8 bases; unmatched junction bases: 5. Germline assignment: CDR1 ENHRY and CDR2 SYGVKD. The CDR3 DNA reads as TGTGCCATCAGTGGACAGGGTATTCATTCACCCCTCCACTTT. Its protein is CAISGQGIHSPLHF.

This clone showed up just a few times. The chain is built from TRBV7-2 and TRBJ1-4; D gene ambiguous. There are 13 residues in the CDR3. Trimming stripped 3 bases from V and 8 bases from J, with 10 bases between. CDR1 SGHTA and CDR2 FQGNSA come from the germline V gene. The CDR3 region has the DNA TGTGCCAGCAGCTTCGGGAGGCTCGAAAAACTGTTTTTT. Translated: CASSFGRLEKLFF.

This chain joins TRBV6-5 and TRBJ1-2; no clear D gene. CDR1 and CDR2 (germline): MNHEY, SVGAGI. The CDR3 loop spans 14 amino acids. V lost 0 bases, J lost 2 bases, and 7 bases lay in between. This CDR3 reads CASSYSIQNYGYTF. The CDR3 DNA reads TGTGCCAGCAGTTACTCGATCCAGAACTATGGCTACACCTTC.

In this sample, this clone turned up once. The V and J genes are TRBV20-1 and TRBJ1-2; 7 bases agree with TRBD1. The CDR3 length is 13 residues. CDR1 and CDR2 from the germline V gene are DFQATT and SNEGSKA (reference sequence). The junction had 5 bases not matched to a gene; V was cut back by 3 bases and J by 4 bases. CDR3 loop: CSASIQGVYGYTF. DNA for the CDR3: TGCAGTGCTAGTATCCAGGGGGTCTATGGCTACACCTTC.

This clone has a single count. The chain is built from TRBV6-5 and TRBJ2-2, with D tentatively TRBD2 (5 bases). Germline V lookup: CDR1 MNHEY, CDR2 SVGAGI. The length of the CDR3 is 13 residues. The ends were cut back, 10 bases at V and 6 bases at J, with 15 bases in the middle. The CDR3 reads CATPLFGAGELFF. The CDR3 DNA reads TGTGCCACCCCCCTGTTCGGGGCCGGGGAGCTGTTTTTT.

The CDR3 DNA sequence: TGTGCCAGCAGGCGGGATGAGGGAGGGGTTTTCAATCAGCCCCAGCATTTT. This codes for CASRRDEGGVFNQPQHF. This chain links TRBV2 with TRBJ1-5; D may be TRBD1 (5 bases). Germline V gives CDR1 SNHLY, CDR2 FYNNEI. The CDR3 length is 17 residues. V dropped 6 bases and J dropped 3 bases, with 21 bases sitting between them.

In its sample, this clone was seen once. The J gene is TRBJ2-5, the V gene TRBV5-1; 9 bases line up with TRBD1. Germline trimming cut 5 bases from V and 1 base from J; bases unmatched to any gene: 3. The CDR3 spans 14 residues. The germline V gene has CDR1 SGHRS and CDR2 YFSETQ. Written as DNA, the CDR3 is TGCGCCAGCAGACAGGGGGCCCTCCAAGAGACCCAGTACTTC. Its translation: CASRQGALQETQYF. Supplemented by reference TRBV5-1 and TRBJ2-5, the full variable domain reads KAGVTQTPRYLIKTRGQQVTLSCSPISGHRSVSWYQQTPGQGLQFLFEYFSETQRNKGNFPGRFSGRQFSNSRSEMNVSTLELGDSALYLCASRQGALQETQYFGPGTRLLVL.

V gene TRBV10-2 combines with J gene TRBJ2-3; 7 bases fit TRBD1. CDR3 length: 14 residues. CDR1 and CDR2 from the germline V gene are WSHSY and SAAADI. J gave up 3 bases and V 4 bases, and 4 bases lay outside the gene matches. The CDR3, as DNA: TGCGCCAGCAGTGCGGGACAGCGGACAGATACGCAGTATTTT. Its translation is CASSAGQRTDTQYF.

The rearrangement links TRBV7-7 to TRBJ1-1, with D uncertain. The CDR3 contains 13 residues. Germline CDR1 reads SSHAT; CDR2 reads FNYEAQ (reference sequence). With 4 bases removed from V and 1 base from J, the gap between germline ends came to 7 bases. CDR3 residues: CASSSDSNTEAFF. Here the CDR3 DNA reads TGTGCCAGCAGCTCCGACTCGAACACTGAAGCTTTCTTT.

V usage is TRBV29-1 and J usage is TRBJ1-2; D is uncertain. Trimming took 6 bases from V and 8 from J, leaving 13 bases between them. The CDR3 length is 11 residues. From germline, CDR1 is SQVTM and CDR2 ANQGSEA. CDR3 in amino acids: CSVGSWGGYTF. The CDR3 DNA follows: TGCAGCGTCGGGAGTTGGGGAGGCTACACCTTC. The full variable domain, with the rest looked up from reference TRBV29-1 and TRBJ1-2, is SAVISQKPSRDICQRGTSLTIQCQVDSQVTMMFWYRQQPGQSLTLIATANQGSEATYESGFVIDKFPISRPNLTFSTLTVSNMSPEDSSIYLCSVGSWGGYTFGSGTRLTVV.

The chain links TRBV5-1 to TRBJ2-1, with 11 bases matching TRBD2. The ends lost 4 bases at V and 3 bases at J; junction bases unmatched: 3. The CDR3 loop spans 15 amino acids. The V gene's germline CDR1 is SGHRS and CDR2 YFSETQ. CDR3 DNA sequence: TGCGCCAGCAGCCTAGCGGGGGGAAACTACAATGAGCAGTTCTTC. This translates into CASSLAGGNYNEQFF.

The rearrangement joins TRBV6-6 to TRBJ1-5, with TRBD1 matching 7 bases. Germline V gene data show CDR1 as MNHNY and CDR2 as SVGAGI (reference sequence). The CDR3 covers 14 residues. V was clipped by 5 bases and J by 5 bases; unmatched bases: 6. The CDR3 protein is CASSHTTGYQPQHF. The CDR3 DNA sequence: TGTGCCAGCAGTCACACGACAGGGTATCAGCCCCAGCATTTT.

This chain joins TRBV5-5 and TRBJ2-7; 8 nucleotides line up with TRBD1. From germline, CDR1 is SGHKS and CDR2 YYEKEE (reference sequence). This CDR3 spans 13 amino acids. The ends lost 7 bases at V and 2 bases at J; junction bases unmatched: 5. As DNA, the CDR3 is TGTGCCAGCGGAACAGGGGGAACCTACGAGCAGTACTTC. Its protein is CASGTGGTYEQYF.